This entry lists 20 T cell receptor beta chains sequenced from one sample in a study of blood T cell repertoires in COVID-19. TCRdb's table, derived via immunoSEQ multiplex PCR, lists solely in-frame clones and lacks some. Among 20,000 to 30,000 clones listed, roughly 88% were seen once. Sequenced sample: peripheral blood. These receptors were taken from a man aged 65 to 79 with acute or convalescent COVID-19.

V and J are TRBV6-5 and TRBJ2-5; D might be TRBD1 (6 bases). V lost 6 bases and J 2 bases, leaving 13 bases between the germline ends. Germline lookup yields CDR1 MNHEY and CDR2 SVGAGI. This CDR3 region has 14 residues. CDR3 bases: TGTGCCAGCAGCGCCGAGACAGGACAAGAGACCCAGTACTTC. Amino acids: CASSAETGQETQYF.

V usage is TRBV10-3 and J usage is TRBJ2-7; D possibly corresponds to TRBD1 (6 bases). The ends were cut back, 6 bases at V and 3 bases at J, with 18 bases in the middle. The CDR3 is made up of 15 amino acids. Germline-derived CDR1 and CDR2 are ENHRY and SYGVKD. In DNA, the CDR3 is TGTGCCATCAGGAACAGGGTGGGAACTATCTACGAGCAGTACTTC. Residues: CAIRNRVGTIYEQYF.

The rearrangement joins TRBV18 to TRBJ1-5, with a weak D call TRBD1 (6 bases). This CDR3 spans 15 amino acids. Per germline, CDR1 KGHSH and CDR2 LQKENI. Trimming took 2 bases from V and 3 from J, leaving 11 bases between them. CDR3 sequence (DNA): TGTGCCAGCTCACCAGGGGACATAGACAATCAGCCCCAGCATTTT. Protein product: CASSPGDIDNQPQHF.

J is TRBJ2-2 and V is TRBV6-5; tentatively, D is TRBD2 (5 bases). The germline V gene encodes CDR1 MNHEY and CDR2 SVGAGI. The CDR3 sequence is 12 residues long. V was cut by 6 bases and J by 3 bases, with 5 bases left in between. The CDR3 protein is CASSGDTGELFF. In nucleotides, the CDR3 is TGTGCCAGCAGCGGGGACACCGGGGAGCTGTTTTTT.

This clone was seen once. The CDR3 loop is CASAFTGAPDTQYF. DNA of the CDR3: TGTGCCAGCGCGTTCACAGGGGCCCCAGATACGCAGTATTTT. This rearrangement joins TRBV7-9 to TRBJ2-3; the match to TRBD1 covers 7 bases. CDR3 size: 14 residues. Germline assignment: CDR1 SEHNR and CDR2 FQNEAQ (reference sequence). The V gene end was trimmed by 8 bases and the J gene end by 4 bases; junction bases not matched to a gene: 9.

The V and J genes are TRBV9 and TRBJ2-7; D might be TRBD2 (6 bases). CDR1 and CDR2 from the germline V gene are SGDLS and YYNGEE. Trimming left V 0 bases short and J 0 bases short, with 10 bases between. The CDR3 spans 15 residues. The CDR3 reads CASSVGGGNSYEQYF. The CDR3 nucleotides read TGTGCCAGCAGCGTAGGCGGCGGGAACTCCTACGAGCAGTACTTC.

V usage is TRBV7-9 and J usage is TRBJ1-2, with 9 positions matching TRBD1. V dropped 3 bases and J dropped 4; count of bases not matched to a gene: 6. The CDR3 totals 15 residues. The V gene's germline CDR1 is SEHNR and CDR2 FQNEAQ (reference sequence). The CDR3, as DNA: TGTGCCAGCAGCTTCGAGCAGGGACAGGGCTATGGCTACACCTTC. Amino acid sequence: CASSFEQGQGYGYTF.

This chain links TRBV7-3 with TRBJ1-1, with D perhaps matching TRBD1 (5 bases). With 0 bases removed from V and 4 bases from J, the gap between germline ends came to 9 bases. Germline V gene data show CDR1 as SGHTA and CDR2 as FQGTGA. The CDR3 runs 14 residues. This CDR3 reads CASSLTGEATEAFF. The DNA for the CDR3 is TGTGCCAGCAGCTTAACGGGGGAGGCCACTGAAGCTTTCTTT.

This rearrangement joins TRBV5-4 to TRBJ1-1; TRBD1 might be the D (6 bases). V lost 5 bases and J 0 bases, leaving 11 bases between the germline ends. The length of the CDR3 is 14 residues. Germline V gives CDR1 SGHNT, CDR2 YYREEE (reference sequence). The chain's CDR3 is CASSPQGMNTEAFF. The CDR3 DNA sequence: TGTGCCAGCAGTCCACAGGGCATGAACACTGAAGCTTTCTTT.

The chain links TRBV18 to TRBJ2-6; TRBD1 matches at 8 bases. V was pared by 3 bases and J by 4 bases, with 2 bases of the junction left unmatched. The CDR3 totals 15 residues. Germline-derived CDR1 and CDR2 are KGHSH and LQKENI. CDR3 region: CASSPQGAGANVLTF. In nucleotides, the CDR3 is TGTGCCAGCTCACCTCAGGGGGCCGGGGCCAACGTCCTGACTTTC.

This chain joins TRBV11-2 and TRBJ2-2, with a weak D call TRBD2 (5 bases). This CDR3 spans 16 amino acids. The V end lost 5 bases, the J end lost 7 bases, and 20 bases lay between the germline ends. The germline CDR1 and CDR2 sequences are SGHAT and FQNNGV. CDR3 loop: CASSPVWRPSGGELFF. The CDR3 DNA follows: TGTGCCAGCAGCCCCGTTTGGAGGCCGTCCGGCGGGGAGCTGTTTTTT.

The chain combines TRBV29-1 with TRBJ2-3; 9 bases line up with TRBD1. V lost 2 bases and J lost 4; bases outside the gene matches: 7. The germline CDR1 and CDR2 sequences are SQVTM and ANQGSEA. This CDR3 has 15 residues. The chain's CDR3 is CSVEYRNRGPDTQYF. In DNA form, the CDR3 reads TGCAGCGTTGAATATAGAAACAGGGGGCCAGATACGCAGTATTTT.

This chain links TRBV5-1 with TRBJ2-3; D is uncertain. The CDR3 runs 14 residues. Per the germline V gene, CDR1 is SGHRS and CDR2 is YFSETQ. The germline V and J ends were trimmed by 0 bases and 5 bases, with 10 bases remaining between them. The CDR3 here is CASSLGSGLDTQYF. The CDR3 DNA reads as TGCGCCAGCAGCTTGGGGTCGGGTTTAGATACGCAGTATTTT.

The chain has TRBV5-6 and TRBJ2-5; weak D call: TRBD2 (6 bases). The CDR3 has 14 amino acids. Germline loops: CDR1 SGHDT, CDR2 YYEEEE. V lost 4 bases, J lost 5 bases, and 15 bases lay in between. This CDR3 reads CASSRREAGETQYF. In DNA form, the CDR3 reads TGTGCCAGCAGCCGGAGGGAGGCCGGGGAGACCCAGTACTTC.

V is TRBV5-1 and J is TRBJ2-1; the D is unclear. Trimming took off 4 bases at V and 4 bases at J, with 18 bases between the two ends. The CDR3 length is 16 residues. Germline CDR1 SGHRS, CDR2 YFSETQ. This chain's CDR3 is CASSQSSPSRYNEQFF. The CDR3 DNA reads TGCGCCAGCAGCCAATCATCTCCCTCACGGTACAATGAGCAGTTCTTC.

The chain carries TRBV11-2 and TRBJ1-2, with D uncertain. V lost 2 bases and J lost 3, with 10 bases in between. CDR1 and CDR2 from the germline V gene are SGHAT and FQNNGV. CDR3 length: 14 residues. CDR3 sequence reads: CASSLQAGYYGYTF. In DNA, the CDR3 is TGTGCCAGCAGCTTACAAGCAGGCTACTATGGCTACACCTTC.

The chain combines TRBV4-3 with TRBJ1-2; 7 nucleotides align to TRBD1. This CDR3 has 12 residues. CDR1 and CDR2 (germline): LGHNA, YSLEER. Germline trimming cut 5 bases from V and 7 bases from J; bases unmatched to any gene: 4. Here the CDR3 DNA reads TGCGCCAGCAGCGGGCCAGGGGGTGGCTACACCTTC. Amino acid sequence: CASSGPGGGYTF.

This sequence joins TRBV4-3 and TRBJ1-1; 7 positions match TRBD1. J was trimmed by 3 bases and V by 4 bases; bases with no gene match: 8. Germline-derived CDR1 and CDR2 are LGHNA and YSLEER. The CDR3 contains 15 residues. The CDR3 DNA reads as TGCGCCAGCAGCCGCATCATTACAGGGGACACTGAAGCTTTCTTT. Residues: CASSRIITGDTEAFF.

The chain couples TRBV7-3 to TRBJ2-1; 8 positions match TRBD2. CDR1 is SGHTA, CDR2 FQGTGA, per germline. This CDR3 has 15 amino acids. The ends lost 4 bases at V and 2 bases at J; junction bases unmatched: 4. The CDR3 protein is CASSSDSGTYNEQFF. The CDR3 coding sequence is TGTGCCAGCAGCTCCGATAGCGGGACCTACAATGAGCAGTTCTTC.

The rearrangement joins TRBV14 to TRBJ2-7; D possibly corresponds to TRBD2 (6 bases). Germline CDR1 is SGHDN and CDR2 is FVKESK. The CDR3 has 15 amino acids. V was clipped by 1 base and J by 3 bases, with 13 bases between them. The CDR3 spells CASSQGGTLRYEQYF. The CDR3 bases are TGTGCCAGCAGCCAAGGAGGGACTTTACGCTACGAGCAGTACTTC.